This entry concerns a single T cell receptor beta chain. Its specificity is not known. These data come from a study of T cell responses to AZD1222 COVID-19 vaccine. Findings of the study overall: Among AZD1222 vaccinees, only 5 to 7 were seropositive at baseline. Vaccine-related CD4 TCRs covered spike, predominating at 160-218 and 743-854. Only after the peak T cell response were repertoires sampled.

Second-dose groups at about 4 or about 12 weeks were pooled. Data came from immunoSEQ multiplex PCR; TCRdb stores just in-frame clones and leaves some out. The repertoire has some 150,000 clones, 92% of them found once; the top ten carry roughly 3.4%. This receptor was obtained from an adult who received the AZD1222 COVID-19 vaccine. The source material was peripheral blood, sampled 28 days after the second AZD1222 dose.

The CDR3 DNA is TGTGCCAGCAGCTTAGTATTGAGGGCGGTACGTCAGCCCCAGCATTTT. Translated: CASSLVLRAVRQPQHF. The chain carries TRBV7-3 and TRBJ1-5; D is unclear. This CDR3 is built from 16 residues. Trimming stripped 2 bases from V and 6 bases from J, with 17 bases between. Germline CDR1 SGHTA, CDR2 FQGTGA.